Presented here are 2 T cell receptor beta chains from one specimen sequenced in a study of shared T cell receptors in the human thymus. The repertoire was sequenced with immunoSEQ multiplex PCR; TCRdb's copy has only in-frame clones and lacks some. Counted here are 550,000 to 800,000 clones, around 85% occurring once; the ten biggest clones make up 0.008% to 0.011%. This sample was shared with a second study, whose subject was human thymus T cells.

The sequenced sample was thymocytes. The receptors stem from a girl in the first two years of life with a congenital heart defect.

Here the CDR3 reads CASSLAGLREVGEKLFF. CDR3 in DNA: TGCGCCAGCAGCTTGGCCGGCCTCAGGGAGGTTGGTGAAAAACTGTTTTTT. V gene TRBV5-1 combines with J gene TRBJ1-4; maybe TRBD1 (5 bases). V was trimmed by 0 bases and J by 7 bases, leaving 19 bases between them. This CDR3 spans 17 amino acids. Germline values: CDR1 SGHRS, CDR2 YFSETQ.

This chain joins TRBV5-1 and TRBJ2-7; D is possibly TRBD2 (6 bases). The CDR3 has 15 residues. From germline, CDR1 is SGHRS and CDR2 YFSETQ. Trimming pared 3 bases from V and 0 bases from J, leaving 13 bases between. The CDR3 spells CASSSDTGSSYEQYF. The CDR3 nucleotides read TGCGCCAGCAGCTCAGATACCGGGAGCTCCTACGAGCAGTACTTC.